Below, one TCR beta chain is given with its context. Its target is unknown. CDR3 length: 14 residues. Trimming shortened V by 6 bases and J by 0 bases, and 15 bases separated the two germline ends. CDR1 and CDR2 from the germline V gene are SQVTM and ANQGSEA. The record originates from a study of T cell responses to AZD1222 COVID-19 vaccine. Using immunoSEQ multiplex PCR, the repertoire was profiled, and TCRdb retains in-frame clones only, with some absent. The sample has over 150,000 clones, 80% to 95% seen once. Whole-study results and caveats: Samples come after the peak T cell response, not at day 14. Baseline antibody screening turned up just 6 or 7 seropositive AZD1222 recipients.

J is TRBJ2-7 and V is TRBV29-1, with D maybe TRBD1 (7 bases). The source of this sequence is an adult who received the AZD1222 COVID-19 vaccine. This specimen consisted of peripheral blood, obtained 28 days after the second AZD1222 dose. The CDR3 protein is CSVGGTALSYEQYF. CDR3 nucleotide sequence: TGCAGCGTCGGCGGGACAGCTCTCTCCTACGAGCAGTACTTC.